The 9 T cell receptor beta chains given below trace back to one sample, sequenced in a study of tumor-infiltrating lymphocytes in oesophageal squamous cell carcinoma. TCRdb reanalysed the PCR reads using MiXCR and keeps one entry per CDR3 protein. The sample has more than 15,000 distinct CDR3 sequences; 45% to 55% are singletons. The sample consisted of esophageal tumor tissue. The receptors were sampled from a male donor with esophageal squamous cell carcinoma.

The V call is TRBV6-8, the J call TRBJ2-3; weak D call: TRBD1 (6 bases). TRBJ2-7 matches the DNA end more closely, so the J call is doubtful. This CDR3 is built from 13 residues. Germline assignment: CDR1 MNHGY and CDR2 SAAAGT. The CDR3 region is CASSPGTPGEQYF. In DNA form, the CDR3 reads TGTGCCAGCAGCCCCGGGACACCGGGCGAGCAGTACTTC.

There are a few counts of this clonotype. The rearrangement uses TRBV7-9 and TRBJ2-7; D may be TRBD1 (6 bases). V was shortened by 2 bases and J by 2 bases, with 13 bases between the two germline ends. There are 15 residues in the CDR3. Germline assignment: CDR1 SEHNR and CDR2 FQNEAQ (reference sequence). Here the CDR3 reads CASSLPGHLTYEQYF. The CDR3 coding sequence is TGTGCCAGCAGCTTACCGGGACACCTAACCTACGAGCAGTACTTC.

The chain is built from TRBV7-9 and TRBJ2-3; D not certain. With the DNA end fitting TRBJ2-1 better, the J assignment may be wrong. The CDR3 extends over 15 amino acids. Germline V lookup: CDR1 SEHNR, CDR2 FQNEAQ (reference sequence). This CDR3 reads CASSQAIGSVDEQFF. In nucleotides, the CDR3 is TGTGCCAGCAGCCAGGCGATAGGGTCGGTTGACGAGCAGTTCTTC.

The gene calls are TRBV7-6 and TRBJ1-2; TRBD1 aligns across 8 bases. CDR1 SGHVS and CDR2 FNYEAQ come from the germline V gene. The CDR3 consists of 15 residues. Trimming cost V 0 bases and J 5 bases; bases outside gene matches: 5. The CDR3 sequence: CASSLAAGTGYGYTF. CDR3 in DNA: TGTGCCAGCAGCTTAGCGGCCGGGACAGGTTATGGCTACACCTTC.

This clonotype was detected only a few times. This chain links TRBV7-2 with TRBJ2-5; D not certain. The ends were cut back, 1 base at V and 2 bases at J, with 5 bases in the middle. CDR1 is SGHTA, CDR2 FQGNSA, per germline. This CDR3 is built from 13 residues. The CDR3 loop reads CASSLGPQETQYF. The CDR3 nucleotides read TGTGCCAGCAGCTTAGGACCGCAAGAGACCCAGTACTTC.

The V gene is TRBV11-1, the J gene TRBJ2-3, with TRBD1 identical over 9 bases. The end of the DNA is better explained by TRBJ2-1, so the J call may be wrong. The CDR3 covers 17 residues. The germline gives CDR1 SGHAT, CDR2 FQDESV (reference sequence). Here the CDR3 reads CASSLKGRGDRDNEQFF. CDR3 DNA sequence: TGTGCCAGCAGCTTAAAAGGAAGAGGGGACAGGGACAATGAGCAGTTCTTC.

With respect to this clonotype: Because it lacks the conserved phenylalanine or tryptophan at the end, this CDR3 is likely a read error. The limits of the CDR3 on the DNA are not certain, so only TCRdb's listed CDR3 is given. The CDR3 region is CASSPKRLGGTYEQYFGS. V usage is TRBV7-3 and J usage is TRBJ2-7; TRBD1 is the table's D call, not checked against the DNA. The CDR3 has 18 amino acids, counting both end residues. Germline V gives CDR1 SGHTA, CDR2 FQGTGA.

The chain recombines TRBV6-1 with TRBJ2-1; the match to TRBD1 covers 8 bases. The DNA matches TRBJ2-7 better at its end, which makes the J call doubtful. Germline CDR1 and CDR2: MNHNS and SASEGT. The CDR3 covers 14 residues. CDR3 amino acids: CASSEDRGTYEQYF. The CDR3 DNA is TGTGCCAGCAGTGAAGACAGGGGGACCTACGAGCAGTACTTC.

The J gene is TRBJ1-6, the V gene TRBV12-3 or TRBV12-4, with a tentative D call TRBD1 (6 bases). The length of the CDR3 is 14 residues. V was shortened by 6 bases and J by 5 bases, with 11 bases between the two germline ends. The CDR3 DNA reads TGTGCCAGCAGACAGGGAGCTAATAATTCACCCCTCCACTTT. It is translated as CASRQGANNSPLHF.